Following are 10 T cell receptor beta chains from one sample sequenced in a study of T cell changes during pregnancy in multiple sclerosis. The protocol was immunoSEQ multiplex PCR, while the TCRdb copy is restricted to in-frame clones and leaves out a portion. The sample includes tens of thousands of clones, 90% of them seen just once. Sequenced material: peripheral blood, taken in the first trimester of pregnancy. These receptors were taken from a female donor in good health, enrolled as a control in a pregnancy study.

This clone turned up a few times. The chain links TRBV4-1 to TRBJ1-2; 7 nucleotides align to TRBD1. This CDR3 is built from 14 residues. Trimming removed 1 base from V and 11 bases from J; junction bases left unmatched: 10. The V gene's germline CDR1 is MGHRA and CDR2 YSYEKL. Here the CDR3 reads CASSQVITGVSYTF. CDR3 in DNA: TGCGCCAGCAGCCAAGTAATAACAGGGGTGAGTTACACCTTC.

The rearrangement joins TRBV28 to TRBJ1-2, with TRBD1 matching over 8 bases. In germline, CDR1 is MDHEN, CDR2 SYDVKM. CDR3 length equals 13 residues. The junction had 8 bases not matched to a gene; V was cut back by 6 bases and J by 8 bases. The DNA for the CDR3 is TGTGCCAGCAGAGCAGGGGGCCTGGGAGGCTACACCTTC. Amino acid sequence: CASRAGGLGGYTF.

The J gene is TRBJ2-2, the V gene TRBV7-6; D is perhaps TRBD1 (6 bases). CDR1 is SGHVS and CDR2 is FNYEAQ in the germline V gene. The CDR3 covers 17 residues. The ends were cut back, 1 base at V and 1 base at J, with 13 bases in the middle. The DNA of the CDR3 is TGTGCCAGCAGCTTAGTTCACAGGGATGGGAACACCGGGGAGCTGTTTTTT. Protein: CASSLVHRDGNTGELFF.

This sequence joins TRBV4-1 and TRBJ2-2; 9 bases map to TRBD2. The CDR3 spans 15 residues. Germline lookup yields CDR1 MGHRA and CDR2 YSYEKL. The V and J ends lost 4 bases and 5 bases, in that order; junction bases with no gene match: 5. CDR3 coding DNA: TGCGCCAGCAGCCTTAGCGGGAGCCAAACCGGGGAGCTGTTTTTT. As protein: CASSLSGSQTGELFF.

The chain has TRBV18 and TRBJ1-3, with a weak D call TRBD1 (6 bases). V lost 3 bases to trimming and J lost 0 bases, with 9 bases between them. CDR1 and CDR2 from the germline V gene are KGHSH and LQKENI. CDR3 length equals 15 residues. CDR3 amino acids: CASSPDRSSGNTIYF. CDR3 nucleotides: TGTGCCAGCTCACCGGACAGATCCTCTGGAAACACCATATATTTT.

V usage is TRBV2 and J usage is TRBJ2-3; possible D gene TRBD1, 6 bases. Trimming took 4 bases from V and 0 from J, leaving 11 bases between them. This CDR3 is built from 15 residues. The germline gives CDR1 SNHLY, CDR2 FYNNEI. CDR3 region: CASSADTGSTDTQYF. As DNA, the CDR3 is TGTGCCAGCAGTGCGGACACAGGGAGCACAGATACGCAGTATTTT.

This chain links TRBV6-5 with TRBJ1-2; 9 nucleotides agree with TRBD1. V lost 6 bases to trimming and J lost 5 bases; unmatched junction nucleotides: 10. Germline V gene sequence: CDR1 MNHEY, CDR2 SVGAGI. This CDR3 has 15 amino acids. CDR3 residues: CASSPQGTGLYGYTF. In DNA, the CDR3 is TGTGCCAGCAGCCCCCAGGGGACAGGGCTATATGGCTACACCTTC.

V gene TRBV5-1 combines with J gene TRBJ2-3, with TRBD2 as a possible D gene (6 bases). V was cut by 0 bases and J by 3 bases, with 14 bases left in between. There are 16 residues in the CDR3. CDR1 SGHRS and CDR2 YFSETQ come from the germline V gene. CDR3 DNA sequence: TGCGCCAGCAGCTTGGTTAGTAGCGGATCTACAGATACGCAGTATTTT. Protein product: CASSLVSSGSTDTQYF.

The CDR3 nucleotides are TGTGCCAGCAGCCAAGATCCGGGGGTTGGTTACGCTTTCTTT. Its translation is CASSQDPGVGYAFF. The chain combines TRBV4-2 with TRBJ1-1, with D maybe TRBD1 (5 bases). This CDR3 contains 14 residues. Trimming cost V 0 bases and J 11 bases, with 16 bases left between them. From germline, CDR1 is LGHNA and CDR2 YNFKEQ.

The chain carries TRBV6-6 and TRBJ2-3; a possible D gene is TRBD1 (8 bases). Trimming pared 8 bases from V and 7 bases from J, leaving 19 bases between. The CDR3 covers 14 residues. Germline V gene lookup returns CDR1 MNHNY and CDR2 SVGAGI (reference sequence). The CDR3: CASGGRGQENTQYF. CDR3 DNA: TGTGCCAGCGGGGGGAGGGGACAGGAAAATACGCAGTATTTT.